Presented here are 13 T cell receptor beta chains from one specimen sequenced in a study of shared clonotypes between healthy human individuals. Naive CD8 isolation took CD45RO-negative cells positively selected for CCR7 and excluded terminally differentiated effector memory CD45RA+ cells. Here immunoSEQ multiplex PCR was the method, and the copy in TCRdb shows in-frame clones only, minus some. Of 2 million to 2.5 million clones detected, over 85% appear once; the ten largest clones hold 0.9% to 1.4%. Sequenced sample: naive CD8+ T cells sorted from blood. The receptors originated from a man aged 18 to 30 in good health.

V usage is TRBV30 and J usage is TRBJ1-1, with D hard to call. CDR1 is GTSNPN and CDR2 is SVGIG in the germline V gene (reference sequence). V dropped 7 bases and J dropped 0 bases, with 9 bases sitting between them. CDR3 length equals 12 residues. The CDR3 DNA is TGTGCCTTCCTGCTGGTGAACACTGAAGCTTTCTTT. Its translation: CAFLLVNTEAFF.

This chain uses TRBV27 with TRBJ1-1, with 9 bases fitting TRBD1. The germline CDR1 and CDR2 sequences are MNHEY and SMNVEV (reference sequence). With 2 bases clipped from V and 5 bases from J, the junction kept 6 bases outside the gene matches. CDR3 size: 15 residues. This CDR3 reads CASSLATGGGTEAFF. The CDR3 DNA reads TGTGCCAGCAGTTTAGCGACAGGGGGGGGAACTGAAGCTTTCTTT.

The rearrangement links TRBV30 to TRBJ1-1; a possible D gene is TRBD1 (5 bases). Trimming pared 5 bases from V and 0 bases from J, leaving 10 bases between. There are 13 residues in the CDR3. Germline V gene lookup returns CDR1 GTSNPN and CDR2 SVGIG (reference sequence). CDR3 sequence reads: CAWETVLNTEAFF. CDR3 DNA: TGTGCCTGGGAGACAGTACTGAACACTGAAGCTTTCTTT.

Comment on this clone: Other nucleotide sequences in the sample specify the same CDR3. The rearrangement joins TRBV7-8 to TRBJ2-7; 7 bases line up with TRBD2. The CDR3 is 16 residues long. Germline CDR1 SGHVS, CDR2 FQNEAQ. The V and J ends lost 4 bases and 0 bases, in that order; junction bases with no gene match: 9. In nucleotides, the CDR3 is TGTGCCAGCAGCTGGGGACTGGCGGGAGTCTCCTACGAGCAGTACTTC. Amino acid sequence: CASSWGLAGVSYEQYF.

This chain links TRBV5-6 with TRBJ2-7, with D possibly TRBD1 on 5 matching bases. The V and J ends lost 5 bases and 3 bases respectively, with 12 bases between them. Germline loops: CDR1 SGHDT, CDR2 YYEEEE. The CDR3 is 13 residues long. CDR3 sequence (DNA): TGTGCCAGCAGACAGACAGAGCACTACGAGCAGTACTTC. It translates to CASRQTEHYEQYF.

CDR3 amino acids: CATSRVPVGGDIQYF. CDR3 DNA sequence: TGTGCCACCAGCAGAGTACCGGTTGGGGGGGACATTCAGTACTTC. The chain recombines TRBV15 with TRBJ2-4; 7 positions match TRBD2. Germline loops: CDR1 LNHNV, CDR2 YYDKDF (reference sequence). The CDR3 has 15 residues. The trim removed 1 base at V and 8 bases at J, leaving 8 bases unmatched.

V is TRBV5-1 and J is TRBJ2-1; D unresolved. Germline CDR1 SGHRS, CDR2 YFSETQ. CDR3 length: 14 residues. The V and J ends lost 6 bases and 3 bases respectively, with 13 bases between them. The CDR3 nucleotides read TGCGCCAGCATTACCCCGCAGAACTACAATGAGCAGTTCTTC. This sequence encodes CASITPQNYNEQFF. The full variable domain, with the rest looked up from reference TRBV5-1 and TRBJ2-1, is KAGVTQTPRYLIKTRGQQVTLSCSPISGHRSVSWYQQTPGQGLQFLFEYFSETQRNKGNFPGRFSGRQFSNSRSEMNVSTLELGDSALYLCASITPQNYNEQFFGPGTRLTVL.

A remark on this clone: The same CDR3 also results from other DNA sequences found in this sample. V usage is TRBV9 and J usage is TRBJ2-7, with D possibly called TRBD1 or TRBD2 (5 bases each). Germline CDR1 SGDLS, CDR2 YYNGEE. Trimming took off 0 bases at V and 3 bases at J, with 13 bases between the two ends. This CDR3 has 15 amino acids. CDR3 nucleotide sequence: TGTGCCAGCAGCGTAGCTGGGGGATCTGTCTACGAGCAGTACTTC. Its protein is CASSVAGGSVYEQYF.

The rearrangement joins TRBV27 to TRBJ2-7; 7 bases map to TRBD2. The CDR3 has 15 residues. After removal of 5 bases from V and 5 bases from J, the junction contained 12 bases not matched to a gene. Looked up from germline, CDR1 is MNHEY and CDR2 is SMNVEV (reference sequence). The CDR3 DNA is TGTGCCAGCAGTCCGCCGGGCGGGGGTTTACACGAGCAGTACTTC. Its protein product is CASSPPGGGLHEQYF.

This clone was seen a single time. The V call is TRBV5-4, the J call TRBJ1-2, with D possibly TRBD1 on 6 matching bases. The CDR3 is 17 residues long. V was shortened by 4 bases and J by 3 bases, with 22 bases between the two germline ends. The germline CDR1 and CDR2 sequences are SGHNT and YYREEE (reference sequence). The CDR3 nucleotides are TGTGCCAGCAGCCCTGGGGGTTGGGCAGGGGAAGACTATGGCTACACCTTC. As protein: CASSPGGWAGEDYGYTF.

This chain links TRBV6-5 with TRBJ2-3; TRBD1 matches 7 bases. The CDR3 has 14 residues. The V gene's germline CDR1 is MNHEY and CDR2 SVGAGI. J was trimmed by 0 bases and V by 6 bases; bases with no gene match: 3. CDR3 in amino acids: CASRETGSTDTQYF. The DNA of the CDR3 is TGTGCCAGCAGAGAGACAGGGAGCACAGATACGCAGTATTTT.

Remarks on this clone: In the same sample, other DNA sequences code for this CDR3. The CDR3 is CASSLLAGGPDTQYF. CDR3 sequence (DNA): TGTGCCAGCAGCTTGTTAGCGGGAGGCCCAGATACGCAGTATTTT. This sequence joins TRBV7-2 and TRBJ2-3; 10 nucleotides align to TRBD2. V shed 3 bases and J 4 bases; nucleotides not matched to a gene: 4. The CDR3 runs 15 residues. Germline CDR1 and CDR2: SGHTA and FQGNSA.

Concerning this clone itself: The sample holds other DNA sequences that translate to the same CDR3. The rearrangement links TRBV18 to TRBJ2-7; D gene unclear. Germline values: CDR1 KGHSH, CDR2 LQKENI. CDR3 length: 13 residues. V was cut by 3 bases and J by 1 base, with 7 bases left in between. The CDR3 DNA sequence: TGTGCCAGCTCACCTCCAGAATCCTACGAGCAGTACTTC. The encoded protein is CASSPPESYEQYF. Using reference TRBV18 and TRBJ2-7 for the parts outside the CDR3, the full variable domain is NAGVMQNPRHLVRRRGQEARLRCSPMKGHSHVYWYRQLPEEGLKFMVYLQKENIIDESGMPKERFSAEFPKEGPSILRIQQVVRGDSAAYFCASSPPESYEQYFGPGTRLTVT.